The 21 T cell receptor beta chains below all came from one sample that was sequenced in a study of cytomegalovirus exposure and HLA in healthy donors. With 60 Vbeta and 13 Jbeta primers, the PCR was carried out. Here immunoSEQ multiplex PCR was the method, and the copy in TCRdb shows in-frame clones only, minus some. Among more than 150,000 clones listed, 84% were seen once. Sequencing input: PBMCs. The receptors come from a girl aged 2-10 years in good health and CMV-seropositive.

This clone occurred a few times. This chain links TRBV13 with TRBJ2-7, with D perhaps TRBD2 (5 bases). Trimming removed 5 bases from V and 5 bases from J, with 16 bases in between. The CDR3 length is 14 residues. The germline V gene encodes CDR1 PRHDT and CDR2 FYEKMQ (reference sequence). The CDR3 loop is CASSDRREFNEQYF. CDR3 in DNA: TGTGCCAGCAGCGACCGACGGGAATTCAACGAGCAGTACTTC.

V is TRBV5-6 and J is TRBJ2-5; possible D gene TRBD2, 5 bases. The CDR3 extends over 13 amino acids. The germline CDR1 and CDR2 sequences are SGHDT and YYEEEE. The V end lost 3 bases, the J end lost 1 base, and 7 bases lay between the germline ends. This chain's CDR3 is CASSSGFQETQYF. The CDR3 region has the DNA TGTGCCAGCAGCTCGGGGTTCCAAGAGACCCAGTACTTC.

The chain has TRBV28 and TRBJ2-7, with a weak D call TRBD1 (5 bases). This CDR3 is built from 14 residues. Trimming removed 8 bases at V and 4 bases at J, with 18 bases between. Germline V gives CDR1 MDHEN, CDR2 SYDVKM. The DNA for the CDR3 is TGTGCCAGCCAAACCCGCAGACAGCCATACGAGCAGTACTTC. As protein: CASQTRRQPYEQYF. Combining the CDR3 with reference TRBV28 and TRBJ2-7 gives the whole variable domain DVKVTQSSRYLVKRTGEKVFLECVQDMDHENMFWYRQDPGLGLRLIYFSYDVKMKEKGDIPEGYSVSREKKERFSLILESASTNQTSMYLCASQTRRQPYEQYFGPGTRLTVT.

This clone was observed a few times. This chain uses TRBV5-1 with TRBJ1-2; a possible D gene is TRBD1 (6 bases). There are 14 residues in the CDR3. V lost 4 bases to trimming and J lost 3 bases, with 13 bases between them. The germline V gene has CDR1 SGHRS and CDR2 YFSETQ. DNA for the CDR3: TGCGCCAGCAGCCCACACAGGGTTGACTATGGCTACACCTTC. Translating gives CASSPHRVDYGYTF.

This rearrangement joins TRBV6-5 to TRBJ1-1; 7 bases match TRBD1. The CDR3 length is 14 residues. Germline V gene sequence: CDR1 MNHEY, CDR2 SVGAGI. The ends lost 2 bases at V and 4 bases at J; junction bases unmatched: 4. The CDR3 loop reads CASSYTGQVTEAFF. In nucleotides, the CDR3 is TGTGCCAGCAGTTACACAGGACAGGTCACTGAAGCTTTCTTT.

The chain carries TRBV10-3 and TRBJ2-5; TRBD1 agrees at 11 bases. V lost 10 bases, J lost 5 bases, and 3 bases stayed unmatched. The CDR3 runs to 12 residues. CDR1 is ENHRY and CDR2 is SYGVKD in the germline V gene. The CDR3 reads CATGDRGETQYF. CDR3 in DNA: TGTGCCACCGGGGACAGGGGGGAGACCCAGTACTTC.

This clone has a single count. The chain carries TRBV7-8 and TRBJ2-7; TRBD1 matches at 7 bases. The CDR3 is 17 residues long. The germline gives CDR1 SGHVS, CDR2 FQNEAQ. J lost 0 bases, V lost 6 bases, and 14 bases had no gene match. The CDR3 here is CASRKAGDRDSSYEQYF. In nucleotides, the CDR3 is TGTGCCAGCAGGAAAGCCGGCGACAGGGACAGCTCCTACGAGCAGTACTTC.

CDR3 in DNA: TGTGCCAGCAGTTTACGGGGGAACTCCTACGAGCAGTACTTC. Its protein is CASSLRGNSYEQYF. The chain employs TRBV27 and TRBJ2-7, with D possibly TRBD2 on 6 matching bases. Trimming took off 2 bases at V and 0 bases at J, with 8 bases between the two ends. The CDR3 spans 14 residues. CDR1 is MNHEY, CDR2 SMNVEV, per germline (reference sequence).

This chain links TRBV28 with TRBJ1-5, with a possible D match to TRBD1 (6 bases). CDR3 length: 15 amino acids. CDR1 is MDHEN and CDR2 is SYDVKM in the germline V gene. Trimming removed 5 bases at V and 3 bases at J, with 14 bases between. CDR3: CASSPRTDHNQPQHF. The CDR3 nucleotides are TGTGCCAGCAGTCCTCGGACAGACCACAATCAGCCCCAGCATTTT.

The V gene is TRBV30, the J gene TRBJ2-3, with D tentatively TRBD2 (5 bases). V lost 1 base, J lost 0 bases, and 11 bases lay in between. This CDR3 is built from 15 residues. The germline gives CDR1 GTSNPN, CDR2 SVGIG (reference sequence). The CDR3 region has the DNA TGTGCCTGGAGTGAGGGAACGGGAAGCACAGATACGCAGTATTTT. Its translation: CAWSEGTGSTDTQYF.

J is TRBJ2-2 and V is TRBV7-8; D may be TRBD2 (5 bases). Trimming stripped 5 bases from V and 3 bases from J, with 16 bases between. The germline V gene encodes CDR1 SGHVS and CDR2 FQNEAQ. The CDR3 spans 16 residues. CDR3 nucleotides: TGTGCCAGCAGCCAAGAGCGGCAATGGGACACCGGGGAGCTGTTTTTT. Translation gives CASSQERQWDTGELFF.

The chain carries TRBV11-3 and TRBJ2-3; D is ambiguous. This CDR3 has 15 residues. Germline V lookup: CDR1 SGHNT, CDR2 YENEEA. The germline V and J ends were trimmed by 6 bases and 2 bases, with 15 bases remaining between them. DNA for the CDR3: TGTGCCAGCAGGGCTAGTTTCAGATACACAGATACGCAGTATTTT. This codes for CASRASFRYTDTQYF.

The rearrangement links TRBV2 to TRBJ2-1; 10 nucleotides line up with TRBD2. Trimming removed 8 bases from V and 5 bases from J; junction bases left unmatched: 6. The CDR3 extends over 14 amino acids. Germline lookup yields CDR1 SNHLY and CDR2 FYNNEI. In DNA form, the CDR3 reads TGTGCCAGCTCGAAAGGACTAGCGGACAATGAGCAGTTCTTC. The encoded protein is CASSKGLADNEQFF.

This clone was observed a single time. The chain employs TRBV18 and TRBJ2-1; the D is unclear. V lost 5 bases and J lost 10, with 12 bases in between. CDR3 length equals 12 residues. Germline assignment: CDR1 KGHSH and CDR2 LQKENI. The CDR3 sequence is CASSSGSLEQFF. CDR3 nucleotides: TGTGCCAGCTCATCAGGATCCCTAGAGCAGTTCTTC.

The chain is built from TRBV9 and TRBJ2-3, with D possibly TRBD1 on 5 matching bases. Germline V gene lookup returns CDR1 SGDLS and CDR2 YYNGEE. The CDR3 extends over 14 amino acids. V was clipped by 4 bases and J by 3 bases, with 12 bases between them. CDR3 amino acids: CASSPRQSTDTQYF. CDR3 DNA sequence: TGTGCCAGCAGCCCTCGACAGAGTACAGATACGCAGTATTTT.

The chain couples TRBV5-5 to TRBJ2-6; the D is unclear. Germline V CDR1 and CDR2: SGHKS, YYEKEE (reference sequence). The V end was cut by 0 bases, the J end by 1 base, with 11 bases between. The CDR3 covers 17 residues. This CDR3 reads CASSLGSLRSGANVLTF. The CDR3 DNA reads as TGTGCCAGCAGCTTGGGATCTCTACGGTCTGGGGCCAACGTCCTGACTTTC.

This rearrangement joins TRBV11-2 to TRBJ2-7, with TRBD2 identical over 10 bases. Trimming cost V 3 bases and J 1 base; bases outside gene matches: 12. Germline lookup yields CDR1 SGHAT and CDR2 FQNNGV. CDR3 length equals 18 residues. In DNA form, the CDR3 reads TGTGCCAGCAGCTTTGGGCTAGCGGGAGTGTGGGGGTCCTACGAGCAGTACTTC. This encodes CASSFGLAGVWGSYEQYF.

The chain couples TRBV6-1 to TRBJ1-5; 7 nucleotides match TRBD1. The CDR3 extends over 16 amino acids. Germline CDR1 and CDR2: MNHNS and SASEGT. The ends lost 1 base at V and 3 bases at J; junction bases unmatched: 6. CDR3 residues: CASSEGRGRYNQPQHF. The CDR3 nucleotides read TGTGCCAGCAGTGAAGGGAGGGGGCGATACAATCAGCCCCAGCATTTT.

V usage is TRBV9 and J usage is TRBJ2-7; 7 bases align to TRBD2. From germline, CDR1 is SGDLS and CDR2 YYNGEE. This CDR3 has 16 amino acids. Trimming cost V 0 bases and J 5 bases; bases outside gene matches: 11. The CDR3 bases are TGTGCCAGCAGCGTAGGTCGCGGGAGTACCCTCAACGAGCAGTACTTC. It codes for CASSVGRGSTLNEQYF.

The chain is built from TRBV9 and TRBJ2-1; D is uncertain. The CDR3 runs to 12 residues. Germline CDR1 is SGDLS and CDR2 is YYNGEE. Trimming pared 3 bases from V and 8 bases from J, leaving 9 bases between. As DNA, the CDR3 is TGTGCCAGCAGCGCCCCGGTCCATGAGCAGTTCTTC. Translating it yields CASSAPVHEQFF.

The chain recombines TRBV5-1 with TRBJ2-5, with 10 nucleotides matching TRBD1. This CDR3 is built from 14 residues. With V trimmed by 3 bases and J by 6 bases, 5 bases remained unmatched. Germline values: CDR1 SGHRS, CDR2 YFSETQ. The CDR3 region is CASSSTGGMKTQYF. The DNA of the CDR3 is TGCGCCAGCAGCTCGACAGGGGGCATGAAGACCCAGTACTTC.